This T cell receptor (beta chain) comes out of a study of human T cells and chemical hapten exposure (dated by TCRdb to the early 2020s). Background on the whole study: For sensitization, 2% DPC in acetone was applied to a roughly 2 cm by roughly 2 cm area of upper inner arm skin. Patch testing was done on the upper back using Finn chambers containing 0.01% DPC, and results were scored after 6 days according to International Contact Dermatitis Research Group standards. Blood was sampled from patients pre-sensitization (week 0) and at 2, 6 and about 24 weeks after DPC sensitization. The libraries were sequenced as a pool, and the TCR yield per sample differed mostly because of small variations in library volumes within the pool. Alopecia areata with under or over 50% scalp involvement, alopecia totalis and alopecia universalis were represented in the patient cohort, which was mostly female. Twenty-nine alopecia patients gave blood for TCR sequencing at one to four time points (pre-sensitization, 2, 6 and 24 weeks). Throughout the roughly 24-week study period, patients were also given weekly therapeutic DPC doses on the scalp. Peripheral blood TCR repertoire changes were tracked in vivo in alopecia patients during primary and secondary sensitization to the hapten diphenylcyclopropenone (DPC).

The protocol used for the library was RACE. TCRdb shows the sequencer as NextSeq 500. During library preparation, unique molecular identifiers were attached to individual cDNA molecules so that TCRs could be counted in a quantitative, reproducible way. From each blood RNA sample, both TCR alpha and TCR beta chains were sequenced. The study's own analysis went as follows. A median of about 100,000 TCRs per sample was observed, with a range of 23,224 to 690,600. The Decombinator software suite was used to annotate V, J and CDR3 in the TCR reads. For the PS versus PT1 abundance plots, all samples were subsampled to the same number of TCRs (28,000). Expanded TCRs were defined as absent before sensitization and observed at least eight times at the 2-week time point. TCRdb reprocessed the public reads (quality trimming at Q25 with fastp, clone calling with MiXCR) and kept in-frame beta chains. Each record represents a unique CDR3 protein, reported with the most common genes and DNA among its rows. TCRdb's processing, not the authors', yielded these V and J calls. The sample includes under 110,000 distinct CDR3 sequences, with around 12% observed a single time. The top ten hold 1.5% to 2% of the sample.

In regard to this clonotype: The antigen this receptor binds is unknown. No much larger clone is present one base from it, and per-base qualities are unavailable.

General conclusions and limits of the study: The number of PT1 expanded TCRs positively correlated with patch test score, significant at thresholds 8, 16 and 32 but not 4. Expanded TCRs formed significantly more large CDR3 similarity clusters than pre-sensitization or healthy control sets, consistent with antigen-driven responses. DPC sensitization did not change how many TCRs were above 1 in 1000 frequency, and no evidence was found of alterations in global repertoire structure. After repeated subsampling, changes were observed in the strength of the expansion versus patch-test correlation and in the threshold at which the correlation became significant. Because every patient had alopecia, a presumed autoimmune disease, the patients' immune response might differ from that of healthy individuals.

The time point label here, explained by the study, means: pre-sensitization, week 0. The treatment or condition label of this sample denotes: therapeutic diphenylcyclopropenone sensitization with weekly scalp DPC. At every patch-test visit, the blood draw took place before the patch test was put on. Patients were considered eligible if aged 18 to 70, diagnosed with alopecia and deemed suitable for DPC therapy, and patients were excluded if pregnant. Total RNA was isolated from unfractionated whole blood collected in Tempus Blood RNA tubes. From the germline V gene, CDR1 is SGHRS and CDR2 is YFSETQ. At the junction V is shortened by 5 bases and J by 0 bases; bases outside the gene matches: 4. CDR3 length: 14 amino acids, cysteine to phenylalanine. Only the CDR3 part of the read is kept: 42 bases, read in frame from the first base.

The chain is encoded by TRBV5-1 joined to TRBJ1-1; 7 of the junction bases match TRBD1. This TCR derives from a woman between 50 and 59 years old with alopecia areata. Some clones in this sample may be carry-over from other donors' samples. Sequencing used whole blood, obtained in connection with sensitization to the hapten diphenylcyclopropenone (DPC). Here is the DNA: TGCGCCAGCAGTAAGACAGGGTTGAACACTGAAGCTTTCTTT. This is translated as CASSKTGLNTEAFF.